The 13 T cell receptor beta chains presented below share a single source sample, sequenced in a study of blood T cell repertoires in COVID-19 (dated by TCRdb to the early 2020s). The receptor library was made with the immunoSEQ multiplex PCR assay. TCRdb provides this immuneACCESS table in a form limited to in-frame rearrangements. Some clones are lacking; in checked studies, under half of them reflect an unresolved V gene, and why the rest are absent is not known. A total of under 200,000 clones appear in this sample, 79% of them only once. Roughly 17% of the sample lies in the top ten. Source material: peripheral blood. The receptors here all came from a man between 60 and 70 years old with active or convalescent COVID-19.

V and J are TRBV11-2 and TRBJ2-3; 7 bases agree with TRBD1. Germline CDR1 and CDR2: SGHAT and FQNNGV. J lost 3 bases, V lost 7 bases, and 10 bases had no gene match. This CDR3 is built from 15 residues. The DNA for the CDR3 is TGTGCCAGCACCGGACAGGTTTCACCTACAGATACGCAGTATTTT. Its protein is CASTGQVSPTDTQYF.

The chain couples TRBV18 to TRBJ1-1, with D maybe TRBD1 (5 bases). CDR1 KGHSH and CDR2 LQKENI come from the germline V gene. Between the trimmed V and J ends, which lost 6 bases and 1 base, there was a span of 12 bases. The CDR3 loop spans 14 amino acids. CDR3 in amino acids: CASSSGTENTEAFF. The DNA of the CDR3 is TGTGCCAGCTCCAGCGGGACGGAGAACACTGAAGCTTTCTTT.

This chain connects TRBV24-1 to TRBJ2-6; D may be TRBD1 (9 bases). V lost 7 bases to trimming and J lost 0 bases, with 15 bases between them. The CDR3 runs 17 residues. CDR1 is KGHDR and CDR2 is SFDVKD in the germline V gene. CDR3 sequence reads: CATSGGDRVSGANVLTF. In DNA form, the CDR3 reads TGTGCCACCAGCGGGGGGGACAGGGTCTCTGGGGCCAACGTCCTGACTTTC.

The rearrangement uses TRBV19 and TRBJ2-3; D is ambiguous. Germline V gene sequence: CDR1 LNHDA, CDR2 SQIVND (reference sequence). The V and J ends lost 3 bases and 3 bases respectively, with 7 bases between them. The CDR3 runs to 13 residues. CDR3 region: CASSIQATDTQYF. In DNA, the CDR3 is TGTGCCAGTAGTATCCAGGCTACAGATACGCAGTATTTT.

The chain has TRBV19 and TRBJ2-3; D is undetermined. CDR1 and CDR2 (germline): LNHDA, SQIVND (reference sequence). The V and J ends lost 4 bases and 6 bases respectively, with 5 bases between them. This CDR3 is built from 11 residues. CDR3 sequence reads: CASSNMDTQYF. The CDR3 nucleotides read TGTGCCAGTAGTAATATGGATACGCAGTATTTT.

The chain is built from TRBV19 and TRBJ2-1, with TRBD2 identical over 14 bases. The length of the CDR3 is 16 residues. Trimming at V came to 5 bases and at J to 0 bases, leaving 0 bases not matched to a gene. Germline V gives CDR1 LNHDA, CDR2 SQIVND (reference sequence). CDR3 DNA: TGTGCCAGTAGTGGGACTAGCGGGAGCTCCTACAATGAGCAGTTCTTC. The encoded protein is CASSGTSGSSYNEQFF.

For the CDR3, the DNA is TGTGCCAGCAGCGTGTTGGCGGGCCGCTACAATGAGCAGTTCTTC. Residues: CASSVLAGRYNEQFF. The J gene is TRBJ2-1, the V gene TRBV9; tentative D call: TRBD2 (5 bases). The CDR3 length is 15 residues. Germline values: CDR1 SGDLS, CDR2 YYNGEE. Trimming took 2 bases from V and 3 from J, leaving 12 bases between them.

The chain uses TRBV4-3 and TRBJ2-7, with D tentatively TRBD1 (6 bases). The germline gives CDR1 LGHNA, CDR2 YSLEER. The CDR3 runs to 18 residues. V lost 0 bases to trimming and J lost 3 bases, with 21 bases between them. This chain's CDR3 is CASSQDVSLQGEFYEQYF. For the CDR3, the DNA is TGCGCCAGCAGCCAAGATGTGAGCCTACAGGGAGAGTTCTACGAGCAGTACTTC.

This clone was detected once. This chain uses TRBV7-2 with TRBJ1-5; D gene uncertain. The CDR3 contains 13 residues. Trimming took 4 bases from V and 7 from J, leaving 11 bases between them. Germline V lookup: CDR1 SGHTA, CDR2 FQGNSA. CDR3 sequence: CASSSITGQPQHF. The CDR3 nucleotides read TGTGCCAGCAGCTCAATAACCGGGCAGCCCCAGCATTTT.

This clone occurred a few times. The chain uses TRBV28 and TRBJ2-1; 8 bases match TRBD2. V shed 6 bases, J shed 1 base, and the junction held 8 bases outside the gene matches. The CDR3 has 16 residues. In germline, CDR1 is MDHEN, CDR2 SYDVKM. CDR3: CASRTSGSSSYNEQFF. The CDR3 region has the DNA TGTGCCAGCAGAACGAGCGGGAGTTCTTCCTACAATGAGCAGTTCTTC.

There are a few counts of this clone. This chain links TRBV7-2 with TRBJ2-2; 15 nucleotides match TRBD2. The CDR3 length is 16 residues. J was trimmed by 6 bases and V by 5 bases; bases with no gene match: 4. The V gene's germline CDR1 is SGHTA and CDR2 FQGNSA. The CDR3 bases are TGTGCCAGCAGCCAGGGACTAGCGGGAGGTTCCGGGGAGCTGTTTTTT. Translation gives CASSQGLAGGSGELFF.

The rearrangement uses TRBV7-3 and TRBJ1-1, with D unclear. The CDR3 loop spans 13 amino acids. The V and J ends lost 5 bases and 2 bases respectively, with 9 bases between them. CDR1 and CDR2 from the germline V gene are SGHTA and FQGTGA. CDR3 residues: CASSLQENTEAFF. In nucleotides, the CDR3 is TGTGCCAGCAGCCTCCAGGAAAACACTGAAGCTTTCTTT.

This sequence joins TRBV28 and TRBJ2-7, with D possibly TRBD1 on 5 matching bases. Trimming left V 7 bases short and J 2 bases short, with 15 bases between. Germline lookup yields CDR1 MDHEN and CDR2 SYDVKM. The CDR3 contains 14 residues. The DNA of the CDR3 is TGTGCCAGCAATTCAGGGTTAGGGGCCTACGAGCAGTACTTC. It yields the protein CASNSGLGAYEQYF.